This T cell receptor (beta chain) was retrieved from a study of OX40 agonist ivuxolimab in advanced cancers. For the study at large: One patient with hepatocellular carcinoma and two with cutaneous melanoma, three in all, had partial responses. Whole-study findings and limits: Expanded peripheral T cells had an undetermined antigen specificity. CD4+ and CD8+ blood T cells expanded clonally by week 6 at 0.1 to 3.0 mg/kg.

About this clone itself: Its antigen is not identified.

Libraries were prepared by immunoSEQ multiplex PCR; TCRdb keeps only in-frame clonotypes and omits some of them. The table has about 82,000 clones, about 85% seen once. Blood samples were obtained at baseline, cycle 4 day 1, and cycle 7 day 1. The germline V and J ends were trimmed by 4 bases and 6 bases, with 9 bases remaining between them. This CDR3 has 12 residues. Germline CDR1 MGHRA, CDR2 YSYEKL. The chain is built from TRBV4-1 and TRBJ1-2; D uncertain. Specimen: CD4+ or CD8+ T cells sorted from blood, collected in a trial of the OX40 agonist ivuxolimab. The receptor was isolated from an adult with an advanced solid tumor such as melanoma, head and neck, liver or kidney cancer. CDR3 protein: CASSRVRDGYTF. CDR3 bases: TGCGCCAGCAGCCGAGTCCGAGATGGCTACACCTTC.